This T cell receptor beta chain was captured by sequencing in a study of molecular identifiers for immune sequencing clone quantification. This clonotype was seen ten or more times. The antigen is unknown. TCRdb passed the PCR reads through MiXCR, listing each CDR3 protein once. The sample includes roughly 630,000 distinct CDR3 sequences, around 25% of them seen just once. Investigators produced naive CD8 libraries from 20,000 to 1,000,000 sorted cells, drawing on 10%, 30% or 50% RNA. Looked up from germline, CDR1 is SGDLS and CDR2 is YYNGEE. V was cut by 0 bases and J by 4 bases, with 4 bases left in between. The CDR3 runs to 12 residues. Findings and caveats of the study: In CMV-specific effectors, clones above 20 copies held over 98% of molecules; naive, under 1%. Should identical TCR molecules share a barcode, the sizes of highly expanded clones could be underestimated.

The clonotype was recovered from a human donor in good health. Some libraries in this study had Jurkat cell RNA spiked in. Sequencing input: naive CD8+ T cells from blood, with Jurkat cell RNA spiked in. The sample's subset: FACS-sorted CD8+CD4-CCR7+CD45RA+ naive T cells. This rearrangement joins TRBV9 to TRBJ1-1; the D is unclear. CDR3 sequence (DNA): TGTGCCAGCAGCGTAGAGGGCACTGAAGCTTTCTTT. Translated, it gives CASSVEGTEAFF.